This T cell receptor beta chain originates from a study of spatial heterogeneity in lung cancer. Trimming stripped 0 bases from V and 6 bases from J, with 13 bases between. This CDR3 has 14 residues. CDR1 is SGHRS, CDR2 YFSETQ, per germline. Time point here: sample taken at primary tumor resection. The approximately 67 donors had untreated early-stage non-small cell lung cancer. The study, taken as a whole, reports: Tumors with more nonsynonymous mutations had more expanded intratumoral alpha and beta TCRs.

Using its own MiXCR run on the 5' RACE reads, TCRdb lists one record per CDR3 protein. This table holds around 95,000 distinct CDR3 sequences, around 4.8% found once. This clonotype has ten or more counts. Its matching antigen is unknown. This sequence was found in a male donor with early-stage non-small cell lung cancer. The sequencing used lung tumor tissue, collected at surgery. The chain employs TRBV5-1 and TRBJ2-7; weak D call: TRBD1 (6 bases). CDR3 nucleotides: TGCGCCAGCAGCTTGGTGGACAGTTCCCCCGAGCAGTACTTC. This codes for CASSLVDSSPEQYF.